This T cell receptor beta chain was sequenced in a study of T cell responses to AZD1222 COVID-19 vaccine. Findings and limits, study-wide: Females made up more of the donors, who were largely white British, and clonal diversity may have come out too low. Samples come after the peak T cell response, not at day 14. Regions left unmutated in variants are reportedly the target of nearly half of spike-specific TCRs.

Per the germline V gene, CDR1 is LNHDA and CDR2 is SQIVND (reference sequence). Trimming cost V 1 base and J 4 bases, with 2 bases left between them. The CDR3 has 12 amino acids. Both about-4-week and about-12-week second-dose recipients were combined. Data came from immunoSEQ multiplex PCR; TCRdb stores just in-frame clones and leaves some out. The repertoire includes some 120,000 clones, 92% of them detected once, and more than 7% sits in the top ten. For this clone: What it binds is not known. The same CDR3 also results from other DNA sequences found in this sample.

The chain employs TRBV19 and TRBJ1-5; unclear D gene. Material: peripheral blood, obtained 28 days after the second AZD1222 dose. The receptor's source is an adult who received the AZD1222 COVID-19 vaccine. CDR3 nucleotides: TGTGCCAGTAGTATAGGGAATCAGCCCCAGCATTTT. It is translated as CASSIGNQPQHF.